The entry below gives a single TCR beta chain sequence along with its context. Trimming cost V 10 bases and J 1 base; bases outside gene matches: 8. This CDR3 region has 15 residues. The germline CDR1 and CDR2 sequences are MNHEY and SVGAGI. These data are taken from a study of blood T cell repertoires in COVID-19. Study summary: Specimens from acute and convalescent COVID-19 originated in the United States, Italy and Spain. PBMCs, B-cell-depleted T cells, or T cells provided the cDNA or gDNA that made up the material.

In the original analysis: Reference gene primer amplification gave estimated nucleated cell counts. Clones were sequenced by immunoSEQ multiplex PCR, and TCRdb holds only the in-frame ones, with some missing. Clone size and V and J calls were adopted from that table, with D and trimming inferred from the DNA. The sample consists of approximately 270,000 clones, about nine tenths of them appearing once. This sequence was found in a man aged 50-59 years with acute or convalescent COVID-19. Material: peripheral blood. J is TRBJ1-2 and V is TRBV6-5; 11 bases agree with TRBD1. CDR3 DNA sequence: TGTGCCATCCGGGACAGGGGGGTTGGTAACTATGGCTACACCTTC. Its protein product is CAIRDRGVGNYGYTF.